What follows are 7 T cell receptor beta chains derived from one specimen sequenced in a study of T cells in Graves' hyperthyroidism and ophthalmopathy. The CDR3 regions of TCR beta were amplified from RNA transcripts. In the first-round RT-PCR of the TCR CDR3, the HTBI primer set was used. TCRdb redid the calling of the multiplex PCR reads with MiXCR, one entry per CDR3 protein. The profile shows 350,000 to 400,000 distinct CDR3 sequences, 14% of them singletons. Sequenced material: blood. These receptors all come from a woman aged 55-70 years with Graves' hyperthyroidism.

Ten or more counts support this clonotype. The rearrangement uses TRBV20-1 and TRBJ2-7; 9 nucleotides align to TRBD1. The CDR3 is 13 amino acids. With V trimmed by 5 bases and J by 3 bases, 5 bases remained unmatched. From germline, CDR1 is DFQATT and CDR2 SNEGSKA (reference sequence). The CDR3: CSALQGAGYEQYF. The CDR3 nucleotides are TGCAGTGCTTTACAGGGGGCGGGCTACGAGCAGTACTTC.

This clonotype was detected ten times or more. The chain carries TRBV18 and TRBJ2-3; 10 bases line up with TRBD2. CDR3 length equals 16 residues. Germline CDR1 and CDR2: KGHSH and LQKENI. The J segment lost 2 bases and the V segment lost 1 base, leaving 3 bases of the junction unmatched. CDR3 in DNA: TGTGCCAGCTCACCACGACTAGCGGGCACCACAGATACGCAGTATTTT. Translation gives CASSPRLAGTTDTQYF.

This clonotype appeared a few times. V is TRBV7-3 and J is TRBJ2-1; 8 bases are a match to TRBD2. There are 15 residues in the CDR3. CDR1 is SGHTA, CDR2 FQGTGA, per germline. The V and J ends lost 2 bases and 4 bases, in that order; junction bases with no gene match: 4. The CDR3 spells CASSLLAGEYNEQFF. CDR3 in DNA: TGTGCCAGCAGCTTACTAGCGGGCGAGTACAATGAGCAGTTCTTC.

This clonotype has only a few counts. The CDR3, as DNA: TGTGCCAGCAGCTTTTCGACAGGGTTGGGCGATGGCTACACCTTC. Translation: CASSFSTGLGDGYTF. This rearrangement joins TRBV11-2 to TRBJ1-2, with TRBD1 identical over 7 bases. After removal of 3 bases from V and 6 bases from J, the junction contained 10 bases not matched to a gene. The CDR3 covers 15 residues. Germline V lookup: CDR1 SGHAT, CDR2 FQNNGV.

This clonotype was detected ten times or more. This rearrangement joins TRBV6-1 to TRBJ2-1; D might be TRBD1 (6 bases). CDR1 and CDR2 (germline): MNHNS, SASEGT. This CDR3 region has 16 residues. With 6 bases removed from V and 4 bases from J, the gap between germline ends came to 19 bases. The CDR3 DNA reads as TGTGCCAGCAGCCACCGACAGGCCGGGGCGTACAATGAGCAGTTCTTC. The encoded protein is CASSHRQAGAYNEQFF.

This clonotype was detected a few times. The chain joins TRBV6-6 to TRBJ2-2; D may be TRBD1 (6 bases). V lost 2 bases and J lost 4, with 14 bases in between. Germline V CDR1 and CDR2: MNHNY, SVGAGI (reference sequence). This CDR3 is built from 16 residues. CDR3 in DNA: TGTGCCAGCAGTTACATCGCTGGGGGCGCCACCGGGGAGCTGTTTTTT. It yields the protein CASSYIAGGATGELFF.

In this sample, this clonotype turned up many times. V is TRBV6-5 and J is TRBJ1-2; 8 bases are shared with TRBD1. V lost 2 bases to trimming and J lost 6 bases; unmatched junction nucleotides: 2. The CDR3 loop spans 13 amino acids. The germline gives CDR1 MNHEY, CDR2 SVGAGI. DNA for the CDR3: TGTGCCAGCAGTTACGACAGGGGCGATGGCTACACCTTC. Amino acid sequence: CASSYDRGDGYTF.